The rows below give T cell receptor beta chains drawn from one sample of a study of blood T cell repertoires in COVID-19. Sequenced by immunoSEQ multiplex PCR; TCRdb stores in-frame clones only, minus some. The sample holds fewer than 50,000 clones, roughly 69% seen once. What was sequenced was peripheral blood. Receptors were obtained from a man older than 75 with acute or convalescent COVID-19. The CDR3 runs from the conserved cysteine through the conserved F or W. The D gene is left open where the match is weak. Size is stated for part of the rows, as once, few or many counts, or as a class when the clone is expanded.

j_gene	d_gene	v_gene	abundance	CDR3nt	CDR3aa
TRBJ1-4	NA	TRBV4-1	NA	TGCGCCAGCAGCTCCAGGGGATGGGGCTCAACTAATGAAAAACTGTTTTTT	CASSSRGWGSTNEKLFF
TRBJ1-6	NA	TRBV27	NA	TGTGCCAGCAGTTTTGCCCCCAGACAGATGGGGGGTAATTCACCCCTCCACTTT	CASSFAPRQMGGNSPLHF
TRBJ2-5	NA	TRBV11-2	NA	TGTGCCAGCAGCCCAGAACAAGAGACCCAGTACTTC	CASSPEQETQYF
TRBJ2-3	TRBD2	TRBV20-1	NA	TGCAGTGCTAGTTCGGCGATGGGTAGCGGGACCACGGGCGCAGATACGCAGTATTTT	CSASSAMGSGTTGADTQYF
TRBJ1-1	NA	TRBV10-3	NA	TGTGCCATCAGTCCCGACCCCCCGGCGAGGGGGGAAGCTTTCTTT	CAISPDPPARGEAFF
TRBJ2-3	TRBD2	TRBV4-2	few	TGTGCCAGCAGCCAAGGCCACAGCGGGGGTGCAGATACGCAGTATTTT	CASSQGHSGGADTQYF
TRBJ1-2	TRBD1	TRBV7-3	NA	TGTGCCAGCAGCCCGAACCCGGGACAGGCGGAAGGCTACACCTTC	CASSPNPGQAEGYTF
TRBJ1-5	TRBD1	TRBV7-9	NA	TGTGCCAGCGGCTACGGACAGGGAACCGTTCAGCCCCAGCATTTT	CASGYGQGTVQPQHF
TRBJ1-1	TRBD1	TRBV6-5	NA	TGTGCCAGCAGGCCCCTCGAGGGGGCAAACACTGAAGCTTTCTTT	CASRPLEGANTEAFF
TRBJ2-7	TRBD1	TRBV27	NA	TGTGCCAGCAGTTTATCCCCCTTTGGGACAGCCTACGAGCAGTACTTC	CASSLSPFGTAYEQYF
TRBJ1-2	NA	TRBV14	NA	TGTGCCAGCAGCCAAGATCCGGCAGGAACGTTCAAGGGCTACACCTTC	CASSQDPAGTFKGYTF
TRBJ2-1	NA	TRBV19	many	TGTGCCAGTACAACAAGGGGCGACTGGAATGAGCAGTTCTTC	CASTTRGDWNEQFF
TRBJ1-5	NA	TRBV19	NA	TGTGCCAGTAGTCCCCGGGGTGAATCAAGGAATCAGCCCCAGCATTTT	CASSPRGESRNQPQHF
TRBJ1-3	NA	TRBV20-1	NA	TGCAGTGCTAGTCCGGGTCCTGGAAACACCATATATTTT	CSASPGPGNTIYF
TRBJ1-6	NA	TRBV7-6	many	TGTGCCAGCAGCCCCGGGATGAACTATAATTCACCCCTCCACTTT	CASSPGMNYNSPLHF
TRBJ2-3	TRBD2	TRBV5-6	NA	TGTGCCAGCAGCTTACCCCGGTTGAGCGGGAGAATCAGCACAGATACGCAGTATTTT	CASSLPRLSGRISTDTQYF
TRBJ2-3	TRBD2	TRBV2	NA	TGTGCCAGCAACAGTCCGGCTAGCGGTACAAATACGCAGTATTTT	CASNSPASGTNTQYF
TRBJ2-3	NA	TRBV6-5	NA	TGTGCCAGCAGCTTTGAGGGCTCTAGCACAGATACGCAGTATTTT	CASSFEGSSTDTQYF
TRBJ1-1	TRBD1	TRBV5-8	many	TGTGCCAGCAGCTTCCCTGGACAGGGGGGAGGGAACACTGAAGCTTTCTTT	CASSFPGQGGGNTEAFF
TRBJ1-2	TRBD1	TRBV4-2	NA	TGTGCCAGCAGCCAAGACTCAACAGGGACAGCCTACACCTTC	CASSQDSTGTAYTF
TRBJ2-3	TRBD2	TRBV4-3	NA	TGCGCCAGCAGCCAAGATTTAGCGGGGAACACAGATACGCAGTATTTT	CASSQDLAGNTDTQYF
TRBJ1-5	NA	TRBV18	NA	TGTGCCAGCTCACCAAGGTCCACATCGACTAATAGCAATCAGCCCCAGCATTTT	CASSPRSTSTNSNQPQHF
TRBJ1-6	TRBD1	TRBV5-5	NA	TGTGCCAGCAGCTCTTCTGGGGGGACAGGGCTTTCACCCCTCCACTTT	CASSSSGGTGLSPLHF
TRBJ1-5	NA	TRBV5-6	NA	TGTGCCAGCAGCTTGGGGGCAGGGAATCAGCCCCAGCATTTT	CASSLGAGNQPQHF
TRBJ1-2	NA	TRBV16	many	TGTGCCAGCAGCCAATCCGGAGGGTTGTCTGGCTACACCTTC	CASSQSGGLSGYTF
TRBJ2-7	TRBD1	TRBV5-6	NA	TGTGCCAGCAGCCAGACCGCAGGGGGCAGTGTCCACGAGCAGTACTTC	CASSQTAGGSVHEQYF
TRBJ1-5	NA	TRBV3-1/TRBV3-2	NA	TGTGCCAGCAGCCAAGTTGGGGGGGCGGACCACCATAGCAATCAGCCCCAGCATTTT	CASSQVGGADHHSNQPQHF
TRBJ2-1	TRBD2	TRBV19	NA	TGTGCCAGTAGCTCGCTCCGTGGGGCTAGCGGGAGGAGCGCCTACAATGAGCAGTTCTTC	CASSSLRGASGRSAYNEQFF
TRBJ1-2	TRBD1	TRBV2	NA	TGTGCCAGTTCGACAGGGGGATATGGCTACACCTTC	CASSTGGYGYTF
TRBJ1-2	NA	TRBV2	many	TGTGCCAGCAGTACAGGGTACGCTGGCTACACCTTC	CASSTGYAGYTF
TRBJ2-3	TRBD2	TRBV7-2	NA	TGTGCCAGCAGCTTAGCCTGGCTAGCGGTTAGCACAGATACGCAGTATTTT	CASSLAWLAVSTDTQYF
TRBJ1-1	TRBD1	TRBV5-1	NA	TGCGCCAGCAGCTTGGCGGGACAGGGTGTCACTGAAGCTTTCTTT	CASSLAGQGVTEAFF
TRBJ2-7	TRBD2	TRBV5-4	NA	TGTGCCAGCTCCTTTCGCGGGAGCTCCTACGAGCAGTACTTC	CASSFRGSSYEQYF
TRBJ2-3	NA	TRBV6-2/TRBV6-3	NA	TGTGCCAGCAGTTACGGACTTCGCACAGATACGCAGTATTTT	CASSYGLRTDTQYF
TRBJ1-6	NA	TRBV4-2	few	TGTGCCAGCAGCCAAGTTACAGGTGCCATGGTTTATAATTCACCCCTCCACTTT	CASSQVTGAMVYNSPLHF
TRBJ1-1	NA	TRBV7-2	once	TGTGCCAGCAGCTCCCTCTCTGCGGGTAACACTGAAGCTTTCTTT	CASSSLSAGNTEAFF
TRBJ1-6	TRBD1	TRBV19	few	TGTGCCAGTACCGCTGCCCCTCCGGGACAGCAAAATTCACCCCTCCACTTT	CASTAAPPGQQNSPLHF
TRBJ2-3	NA	TRBV7-6	NA	TGTGCCAGCAGCTTAGACCCGGGAGATACGCAGTATTTT	CASSLDPGDTQYF